These T cell receptor beta chains were read from a single sample in a study of T cells in Graves' hyperthyroidism and ophthalmopathy. TCRdb re-analysed the multiplex PCR reads in MiXCR, keeping a single row per CDR3 protein. The sample includes approximately 510,000 distinct CDR3 sequences, less than 25% of them seen just once. The sample taken for sequencing was blood. These receptors all stem from a man aged 18 to 29 with Graves' hyperthyroidism. CDR3s include the opening cysteine and the closing phenylalanine or tryptophan. Expanded clones get a size class; other rows say once, few or many, or leave the size out.

v_gene	len	j_gene	abundance	CDR3aa
TRBV6-5	13	TRBJ2-7	-	CASSYLGLADQYF
TRBV20-1	11	TRBJ1-1	many	CSAEQIAEAFF
TRBV12-3/TRBV12-4	18	TRBJ2-6	many	CASSFWGTGVYGANVLTF
TRBV6-2/TRBV6-3	14	TRBJ2-7	medium-sized	CASSPGLEASEQYF
TRBV7-8	14	TRBJ1-2	-	CASSLEGFLYGYTF
TRBV5-1	18	TRBJ1-2	few	CASSFGTGGEGRRDGYTF
TRBV11-2	15	TRBJ2-7	-	CASSPFGRDSYEQYF
TRBV2	15	TRBJ2-5	few	CASSEAGLGQETQYF
TRBV2	16	TRBJ2-7	few	CASSEAGTEWSYEQYF
TRBV4-2	19	TRBJ1-3	few	CASSQDLGFFGNSGNTIYF
TRBV6-1	15	TRBJ2-7	many	CASSELAYDGYEQYF
TRBV20-1	13	TRBJ1-1	-	CSEGTALNTEAFF
TRBV6-5	13	TRBJ1-1	many	CASSYSSNTEAFF
TRBV27	18	TRBJ1-6	few	CASSSLPFPGQGVSSLHF
TRBV6-2/TRBV6-3	14	TRBJ2-5	many	CASSYAGVGETQYF
TRBV5-4	17	TRBJ2-2	few	CASSLRAGAPLIGELFF
TRBV5-1	15	TRBJ2-7	few	CASSLSAGSYYEQYF
TRBV6-1	13	TRBJ1-1	many	CASRTGAAPEAFF
TRBV6-1	14	TRBJ2-7	few	CASSPTGLGYEQYF
TRBV2	14	TRBJ2-2	many	CASVTGHDTGELFF
TRBV12-3/TRBV12-4	14	TRBJ1-2	many	CASSFLQTGGGYTF
TRBV12-3/TRBV12-4	17	TRBJ1-2	-	CASSFEHRASINYGYTF
TRBV6-2/TRBV6-3	17	TRBJ2-5	many	CASSYIGVSRRGETQYF
TRBV18	15	TRBJ2-7	-	CASSPPSSGKYEQYF
TRBV28	15	TRBJ1-2	few	CASSSSKTDNYGYTF
TRBV5-1	15	TRBJ2-2	many	CASREGGAGAGELFF
TRBV6-1	11	TRBJ1-1	-	CASTGLTEAFF
TRBV4-1	14	TRBJ1-1	-	CASSQDPGQIEAFF
TRBV10-2	14	TRBJ2-7	many	CASSERGLGLEQYF
TRBV28	15	TRBJ2-7	many	CASSSWDRGYYEQYF
TRBV19	15	TRBJ1-1	many	CASSIPGGLNTEAFF